This T cell receptor beta chain was documented in a study of blood T cells in healthy people across ages. The J segment lost 5 bases and the V segment lost 5 bases, leaving 9 bases of the junction unmatched. The germline V gene encodes CDR1 MDHEN and CDR2 SYDVKM. The CDR3 consists of 15 residues. The authors ran a second PCR of roughly 6 to 12 cycles using a sample-barcoded 5' primer and a J-beta primer mix. A single record per CDR3 protein comes from TCRdb applying MiXCR to the 5' RACE reads. The sample contains more than 1,000,000 distinct CDR3 sequences, around 27% of which appear only once. This sample was shared with a second study, whose subject was T cells of mothers and their children. From that second work: Extraction yielded RNA that went, in full, into cDNA synthesis at around 1.5 ug per 15 ul. Thymic selection molds TCR recombination output in a comparable way in related and unrelated pairs.

The clonotype was recovered from a girl aged 2-10 years in good health. The sequenced sample was blood. The chain has TRBV28 and TRBJ2-7; TRBD1 matches 10 bases. CDR3: CASSAPGTGANEQYF. Here the CDR3 DNA reads TGTGCCAGCAGTGCCCCCGGGACAGGGGCAAACGAGCAGTACTTC.